These T cell receptor beta chains were read from a single sample in a study of blood T cell repertoires in COVID-19. TCRdb's copy holds only in-frame clones and misses some; the assay was immunoSEQ multiplex PCR. The sample consists of 490,000 or so clones, roughly 90% of them appearing once. Specimen: PBMCs or T cells enriched from blood (not recorded which). The receptors originated from a middle-aged woman who had recovered from COVID-19. The CDR3 runs from the conserved cysteine through the conserved F or W.

j_gene: TRBJ2-7; v_gene: TRBV7-9; CDR3aa: CASSGNEQYF
j_gene: TRBJ1-1; v_gene: TRBV6-5; CDR3aa: CASRDSHTEAFF
j_gene: TRBJ1-2; v_gene: TRBV30; CDR3aa: CAWKQQGARGYTF
j_gene: TRBJ2-4; v_gene: TRBV4-1; CDR3aa: CASSQDPAGRGKNIQYF
j_gene: TRBJ2-2; v_gene: TRBV10-1; CDR3aa: CASSETGGLTGELFF
j_gene: TRBJ2-1; v_gene: TRBV7-2; CDR3aa: CASTLHQDRGWVQFF
j_gene: TRBJ2-1; v_gene: TRBV15; CDR3aa: CATSSNPYNEQFF
j_gene: TRBJ2-1; v_gene: TRBV15; CDR3aa: CATSLRTEHNEQFF
j_gene: TRBJ2-2; v_gene: TRBV5-4; CDR3aa: CASSLGLAGAPQWGGELFF
j_gene: TRBJ2-3; v_gene: TRBV5-1; CDR3aa: CASGGLASTDTQYF
j_gene: TRBJ2-7; v_gene: TRBV2; CDR3aa: CASSEGFGRIYEQYF
j_gene: TRBJ2-3; v_gene: TRBV24-1; CDR3aa: CATSDWEGSGPTTDTQYF
j_gene: TRBJ2-1; v_gene: TRBV5-4; CDR3aa: CASSSGTSLDDEQFF
j_gene: TRBJ1-1; v_gene: TRBV19; CDR3aa: CASSIQGNTEAFF
j_gene: TRBJ2-7; v_gene: TRBV3-1/TRBV3-2; CDR3aa: CASANSYEQYF
j_gene: TRBJ2-1; v_gene: TRBV6-6; CDR3aa: CASSSSGLTPYNEQFF
j_gene: TRBJ1-2; v_gene: TRBV19; CDR3aa: CASGEDRASGYTF
j_gene: TRBJ2-7; v_gene: TRBV7-2; CDR3aa: CASSFGGRPSEQYF
j_gene: TRBJ1-4; v_gene: TRBV15; CDR3aa: CATSKGQTGEKLFF
j_gene: TRBJ1-1; v_gene: TRBV19; CDR3aa: CASIRGRNTEAFF
j_gene: TRBJ2-3; v_gene: TRBV7-2; CDR3aa: CASSRLVGSTDTQYF
j_gene: TRBJ1-1; v_gene: TRBV11-3; CDR3aa: CASSRGGSGDTEAFF
j_gene: TRBJ1-5; v_gene: TRBV4-2; CDR3aa: CASSQERNQPQHF
j_gene: TRBJ2-7; v_gene: TRBV19; CDR3aa: CASSIQAVISYEQYF
j_gene: TRBJ2-3; v_gene: TRBV15; CDR3aa: CATSRDRASGRLGTPDTQYF
j_gene: TRBJ2-1; v_gene: TRBV4-2; CDR3aa: CASSQDSGGTSYNEQFF
j_gene: TRBJ2-6; v_gene: TRBV11-3; CDR3aa: CASSLGAVAGANVLTF
j_gene: TRBJ2-7; v_gene: TRBV9; CDR3aa: CASSVEDRPERQYF
j_gene: TRBJ2-3; v_gene: TRBV9; CDR3aa: CASSTRGGQGSDTQYF
j_gene: TRBJ2-5; v_gene: TRBV6-2/TRBV6-3; CDR3aa: CASSSPTRTSGKEETQYF
j_gene: TRBJ2-7; v_gene: TRBV6-5; CDR3aa: CASSWTGTGVEDEQYF
j_gene: TRBJ2-7; v_gene: TRBV24-1; CDR3aa: CATSDPRQGGSDEQYF
j_gene: TRBJ1-4; v_gene: TRBV4-3; CDR3aa: CASSQDTTATTNEKLFF
j_gene: TRBJ2-1; v_gene: TRBV7-2; CDR3aa: CASSSGQGSYNEQFF
j_gene: TRBJ1-5; v_gene: TRBV19; CDR3aa: CASSIKGAQQPQHF
j_gene: TRBJ2-5; v_gene: TRBV5-1; CDR3aa: CASTPSQAAETQYF
j_gene: TRBJ2-1; v_gene: TRBV29-1; CDR3aa: CRAGTGEGGEQFF
j_gene: TRBJ2-7; v_gene: TRBV30; CDR3aa: CAWSVQGYEQYF
j_gene: TRBJ1-6; v_gene: TRBV25-1; CDR3aa: CASSPQGASYNSPLHF
j_gene: TRBJ1-2; v_gene: TRBV7-2; CDR3aa: CASSLARSVYGYTF
j_gene: TRBJ2-3; v_gene: TRBV5-4; CDR3aa: CASSLGAVGTTDTQYF
j_gene: TRBJ1-2; v_gene: TRBV7-9; CDR3aa: CASSLGGGRGYTF
j_gene: TRBJ2-1; v_gene: TRBV4-1; CDR3aa: CASSQDAASGYYNEQFF
j_gene: TRBJ1-5; v_gene: TRBV4-3; CDR3aa: CASSQVARGSNQPQHF
j_gene: TRBJ1-1; v_gene: TRBV7-8; CDR3aa: CASSLVPGQAPERTEAFF
j_gene: TRBJ1-5; v_gene: TRBV7-2; CDR3aa: CASSLASGGTNQPQHF
j_gene: TRBJ2-1; v_gene: TRBV4-3; CDR3aa: CASSIGRVMGEQFF
j_gene: TRBJ1-5; v_gene: TRBV21-1; CDR3aa: CASGTGCQPQHF
j_gene: TRBJ2-5; v_gene: TRBV3-1/TRBV3-2; CDR3aa: CASSQQGGGETQYF
j_gene: TRBJ2-4; v_gene: TRBV5-8; CDR3aa: CASSSGQKNIQYF
j_gene: TRBJ1-1; v_gene: TRBV12-3/TRBV12-4; CDR3aa: CASSSIVNTEAFF
j_gene: TRBJ1-1; v_gene: TRBV6-2/TRBV6-3; CDR3aa: CASSQSGGGNTEAFF
j_gene: TRBJ2-7; v_gene: TRBV27; CDR3aa: CASSSQTPSGIPYEQYF
j_gene: TRBJ1-2; v_gene: TRBV18; CDR3aa: CASSPADSQGRGYTF
j_gene: TRBJ2-2; v_gene: TRBV6-2/TRBV6-3; CDR3aa: CASSYWGDTGELFF
j_gene: TRBJ2-7; v_gene: TRBV7-9; CDR3aa: CASSLRSYEQYF
j_gene: TRBJ2-1; v_gene: TRBV27; CDR3aa: CASSFLVAEGYNEQFF